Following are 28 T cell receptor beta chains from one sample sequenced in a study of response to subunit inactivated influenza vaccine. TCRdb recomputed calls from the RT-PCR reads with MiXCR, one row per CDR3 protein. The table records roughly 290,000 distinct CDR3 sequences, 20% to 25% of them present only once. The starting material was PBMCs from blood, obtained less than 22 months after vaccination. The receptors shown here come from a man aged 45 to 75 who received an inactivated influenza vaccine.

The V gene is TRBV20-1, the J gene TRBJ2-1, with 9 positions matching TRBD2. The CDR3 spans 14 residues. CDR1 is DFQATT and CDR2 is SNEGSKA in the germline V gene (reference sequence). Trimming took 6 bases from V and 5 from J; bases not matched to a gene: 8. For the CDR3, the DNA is TGCAGTGCCCAAAAGGCTAGCGGGGACAATGAGCAGTTCTTC. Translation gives CSAQKASGDNEQFF.

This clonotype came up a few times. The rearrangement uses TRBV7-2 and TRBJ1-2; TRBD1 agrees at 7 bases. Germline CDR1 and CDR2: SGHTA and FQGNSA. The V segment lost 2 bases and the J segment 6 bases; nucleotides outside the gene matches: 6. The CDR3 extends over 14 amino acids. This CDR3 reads CASSLSGTADGYTF. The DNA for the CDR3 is TGTGCCAGCAGCTTATCTGGGACAGCGGATGGCTACACCTTC.

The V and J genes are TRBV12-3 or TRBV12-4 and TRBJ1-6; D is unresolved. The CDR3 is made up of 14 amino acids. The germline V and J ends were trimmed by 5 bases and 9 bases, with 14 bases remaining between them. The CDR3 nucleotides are TGTGCCAGCAGTCTTAGCGGGGAACTTTCACCCCTCCACTTT. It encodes CASSLSGELSPLHF.

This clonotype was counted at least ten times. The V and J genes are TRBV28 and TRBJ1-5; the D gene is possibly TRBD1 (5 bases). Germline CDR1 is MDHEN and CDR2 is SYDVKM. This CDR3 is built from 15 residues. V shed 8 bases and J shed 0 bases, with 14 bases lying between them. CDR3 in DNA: TGTGCCAGCGGGTGGGGCCGGTATAGCAATCAGCCCCAGCATTTT. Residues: CASGWGRYSNQPQHF.

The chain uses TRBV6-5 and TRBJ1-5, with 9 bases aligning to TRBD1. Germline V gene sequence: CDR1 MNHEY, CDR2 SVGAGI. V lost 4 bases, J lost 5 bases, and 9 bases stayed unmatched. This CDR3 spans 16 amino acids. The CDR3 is CASSSFGQGRDQPQHF. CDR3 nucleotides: TGTGCCAGCAGTTCCTTCGGACAGGGGCGCGATCAGCCCCAGCATTTT.

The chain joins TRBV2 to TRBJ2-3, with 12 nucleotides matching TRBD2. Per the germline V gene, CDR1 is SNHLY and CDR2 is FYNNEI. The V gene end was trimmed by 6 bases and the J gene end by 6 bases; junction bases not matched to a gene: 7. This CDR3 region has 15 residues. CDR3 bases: TGTGCCAGCAGGTCTAGCGGGGGGGCGCTGGATACGCAGTATTTT. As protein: CASRSSGGALDTQYF.

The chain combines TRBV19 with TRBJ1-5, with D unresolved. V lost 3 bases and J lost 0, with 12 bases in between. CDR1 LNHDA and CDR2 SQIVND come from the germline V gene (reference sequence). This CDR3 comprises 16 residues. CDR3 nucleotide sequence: TGTGCCAGTAGTATGGTTGCAGAGATTAGCAATCAGCCCCAGCATTTT. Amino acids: CASSMVAEISNQPQHF.

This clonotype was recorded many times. CDR3 loop: CATSQGQDTEAFF. CDR3 nucleotides: TGTGCCACCAGCCAAGGACAGGACACTGAAGCTTTCTTT. V and J are TRBV15 and TRBJ1-1, with 7 bases lining up with TRBD1. The CDR3 has 13 residues. Germline V gene data show CDR1 as LNHNV and CDR2 as YYDKDF (reference sequence). V was pared by 5 bases and J by 3 bases, with 3 bases of the junction left unmatched.

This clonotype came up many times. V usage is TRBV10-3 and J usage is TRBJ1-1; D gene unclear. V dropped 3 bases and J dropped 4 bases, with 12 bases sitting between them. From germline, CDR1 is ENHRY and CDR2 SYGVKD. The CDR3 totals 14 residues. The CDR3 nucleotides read TGTGCCATCAGTGACCCCGCGGGTTCCACTGAAGCTTTCTTT. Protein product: CAISDPAGSTEAFF.

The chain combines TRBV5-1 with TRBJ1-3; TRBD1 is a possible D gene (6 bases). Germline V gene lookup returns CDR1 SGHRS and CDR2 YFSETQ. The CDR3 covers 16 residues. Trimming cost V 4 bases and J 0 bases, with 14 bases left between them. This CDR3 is CASSAADSHSGNTIYF. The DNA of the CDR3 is TGCGCCAGCAGCGCGGCGGACAGTCACTCTGGAAACACCATATATTTT.

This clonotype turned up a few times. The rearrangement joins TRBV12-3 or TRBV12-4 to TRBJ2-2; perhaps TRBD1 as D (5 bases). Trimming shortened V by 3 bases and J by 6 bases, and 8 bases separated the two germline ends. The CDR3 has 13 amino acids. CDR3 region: CASSFPGSGELFF. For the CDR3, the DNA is TGTGCCAGCAGTTTCCCAGGGTCCGGGGAGCTGTTTTTT.

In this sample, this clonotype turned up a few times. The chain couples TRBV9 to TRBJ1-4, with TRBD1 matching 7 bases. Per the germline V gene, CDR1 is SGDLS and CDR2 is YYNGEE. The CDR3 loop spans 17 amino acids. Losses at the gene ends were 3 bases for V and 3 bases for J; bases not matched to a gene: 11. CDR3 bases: TGTGCCAGCAGCGCTAACTCAGGGGGTATGGCTAATGAAAAACTGTTTTTT. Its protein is CASSANSGGMANEKLFF.

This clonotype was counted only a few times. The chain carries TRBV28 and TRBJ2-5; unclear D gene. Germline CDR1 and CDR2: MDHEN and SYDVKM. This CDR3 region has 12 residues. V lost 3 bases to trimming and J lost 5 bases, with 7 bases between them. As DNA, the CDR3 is TGTGCCAGCAGTTTCCCCCCGGAGACCCAGTACTTC. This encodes CASSFPPETQYF.

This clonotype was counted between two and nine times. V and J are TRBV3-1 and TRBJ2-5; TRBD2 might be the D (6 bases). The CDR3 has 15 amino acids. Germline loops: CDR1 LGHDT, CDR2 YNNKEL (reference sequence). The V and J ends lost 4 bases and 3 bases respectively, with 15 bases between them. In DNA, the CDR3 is TGTGCCAGCAGCCCTTCCGGGAGTCAAAAAGAGACCCAGTACTTC. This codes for CASSPSGSQKETQYF.

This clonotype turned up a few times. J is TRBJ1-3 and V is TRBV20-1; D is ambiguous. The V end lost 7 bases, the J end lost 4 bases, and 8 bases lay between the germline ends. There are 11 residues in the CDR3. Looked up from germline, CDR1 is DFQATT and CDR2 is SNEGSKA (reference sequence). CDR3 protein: CSVNSGNTIYF. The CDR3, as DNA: TGCAGTGTAAACTCAGGAAACACCATATATTTT.

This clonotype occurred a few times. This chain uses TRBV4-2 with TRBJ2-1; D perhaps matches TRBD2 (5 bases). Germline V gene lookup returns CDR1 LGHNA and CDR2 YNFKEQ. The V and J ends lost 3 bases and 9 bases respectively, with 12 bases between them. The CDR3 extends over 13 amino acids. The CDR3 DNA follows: TGTGCCAGCAGCCACGATACTAGAGGTGAGCAGTTCTTC. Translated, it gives CASSHDTRGEQFF.

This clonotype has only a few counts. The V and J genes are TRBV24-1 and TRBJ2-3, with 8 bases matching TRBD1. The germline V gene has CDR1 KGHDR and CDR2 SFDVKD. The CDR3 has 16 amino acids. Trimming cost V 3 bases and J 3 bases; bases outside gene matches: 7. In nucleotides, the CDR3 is TGTGCCACCAGTGATCCCGGGACAGGAGGGACAGATACGCAGTATTTT. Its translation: CATSDPGTGGTDTQYF.

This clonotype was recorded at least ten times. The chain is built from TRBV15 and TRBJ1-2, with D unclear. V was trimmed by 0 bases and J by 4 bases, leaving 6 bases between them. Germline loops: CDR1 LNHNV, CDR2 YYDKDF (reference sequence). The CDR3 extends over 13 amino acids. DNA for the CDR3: TGTGCCACCAGCAGAGATAGCCCCTATGGCTACACCTTC. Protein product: CATSRDSPYGYTF.

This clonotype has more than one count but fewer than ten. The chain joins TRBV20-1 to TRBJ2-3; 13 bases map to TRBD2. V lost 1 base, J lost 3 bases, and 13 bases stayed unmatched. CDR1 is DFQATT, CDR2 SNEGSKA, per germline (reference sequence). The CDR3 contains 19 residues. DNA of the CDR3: TGCAGTGCTAGAGGGTACTCCGAGACTAGCGGGGGGCTTACAGATACGCAGTATTTT. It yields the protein CSARGYSETSGGLTDTQYF.

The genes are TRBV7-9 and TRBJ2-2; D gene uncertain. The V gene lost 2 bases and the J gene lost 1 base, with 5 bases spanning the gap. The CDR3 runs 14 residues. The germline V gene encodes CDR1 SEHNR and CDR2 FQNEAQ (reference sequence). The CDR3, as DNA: TGTGCCAGCAGCTTAAGTATGAACACCGGGGAGCTGTTTTTT. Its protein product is CASSLSMNTGELFF. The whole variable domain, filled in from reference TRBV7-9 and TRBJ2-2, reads DTGVSQNPRHKITKRGQNVTFRCDPISEHNRLYWYRQTLGQGPEFLTYFQNEAQLEKSRLLSDRFSAERPKGSFSTLEIQRTEQGDSAMYLCASSLSMNTGELFFGEGSRLTVL.

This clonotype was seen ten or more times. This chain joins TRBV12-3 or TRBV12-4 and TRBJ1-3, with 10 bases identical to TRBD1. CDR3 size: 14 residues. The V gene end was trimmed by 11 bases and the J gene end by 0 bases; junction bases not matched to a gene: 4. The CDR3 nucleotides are TGTGCCGTCCGGGACAGGGGCTCTGGAAACACCATATATTTT. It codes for CAVRDRGSGNTIYF.

This CDR3 is CASSLGQNRKETQYF. CDR3 DNA: TGTGCCAGCAGCCTGGGACAGAACCGAAAAGAGACCCAGTACTTC. J is TRBJ2-5 and V is TRBV4-2, with 7 bases matching TRBD1. The CDR3 extends over 15 amino acids. In germline, CDR1 is LGHNA, CDR2 YNFKEQ. V gave up 4 bases and J gave up 3 bases; unmatched junction bases: 8.

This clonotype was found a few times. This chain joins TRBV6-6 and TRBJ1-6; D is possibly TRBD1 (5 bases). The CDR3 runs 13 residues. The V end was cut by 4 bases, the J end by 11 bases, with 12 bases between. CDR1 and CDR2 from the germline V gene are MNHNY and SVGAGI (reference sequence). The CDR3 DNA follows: TGTGCCAGCAGTTGGGACGGAGGGACACCCCTCCACTTT. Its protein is CASSWDGGTPLHF.

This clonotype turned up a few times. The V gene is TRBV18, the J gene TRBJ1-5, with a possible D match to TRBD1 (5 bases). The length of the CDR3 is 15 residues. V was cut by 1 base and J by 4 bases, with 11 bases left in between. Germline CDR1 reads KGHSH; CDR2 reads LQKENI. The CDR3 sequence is CASSPQQGPNQPQHF. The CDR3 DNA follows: TGTGCCAGCTCACCACAGCAGGGTCCGAATCAGCCCCAGCATTTT.

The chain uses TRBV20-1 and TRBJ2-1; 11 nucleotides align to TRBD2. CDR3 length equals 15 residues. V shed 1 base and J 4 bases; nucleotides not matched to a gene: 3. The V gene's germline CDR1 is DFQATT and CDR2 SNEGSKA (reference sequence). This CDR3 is CSARVIAGGYNEQFF. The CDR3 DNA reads TGCAGTGCTAGAGTTATAGCGGGAGGGTACAATGAGCAGTTCTTC.

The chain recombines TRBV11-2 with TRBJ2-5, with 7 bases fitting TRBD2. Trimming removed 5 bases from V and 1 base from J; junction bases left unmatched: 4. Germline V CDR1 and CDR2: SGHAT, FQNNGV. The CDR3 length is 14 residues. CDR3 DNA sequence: TGTGCCAGCAGCCCGGGACTAATCCAAGAGACCCAGTACTTC. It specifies CASSPGLIQETQYF.

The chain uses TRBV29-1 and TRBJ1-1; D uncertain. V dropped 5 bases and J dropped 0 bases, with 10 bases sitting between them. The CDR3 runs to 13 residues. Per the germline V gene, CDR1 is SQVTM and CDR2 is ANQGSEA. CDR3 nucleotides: TGCAGCGTTAAGACCGAAATGAACACTGAAGCTTTCTTT. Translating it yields CSVKTEMNTEAFF.

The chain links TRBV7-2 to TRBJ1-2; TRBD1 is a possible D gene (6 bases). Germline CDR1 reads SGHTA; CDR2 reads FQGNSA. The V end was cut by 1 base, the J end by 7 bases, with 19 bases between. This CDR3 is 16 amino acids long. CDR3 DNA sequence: TGTGCCAGCAGCTTAGAATACCGGGGGCAGGGCGGTGGCTACACCTTC. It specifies CASSLEYRGQGGGYTF. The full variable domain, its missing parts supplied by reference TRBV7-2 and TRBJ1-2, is GAGVSQSPSNKVTEKGKDVELRCDPISGHTALYWYRQSLGQGLEFLIYFQGNSAPDKSGLPSDRFSAERTGGSVSTLTIQRTQQEDSAVYLCASSLEYRGQGGGYTFGSGTRLTVV.